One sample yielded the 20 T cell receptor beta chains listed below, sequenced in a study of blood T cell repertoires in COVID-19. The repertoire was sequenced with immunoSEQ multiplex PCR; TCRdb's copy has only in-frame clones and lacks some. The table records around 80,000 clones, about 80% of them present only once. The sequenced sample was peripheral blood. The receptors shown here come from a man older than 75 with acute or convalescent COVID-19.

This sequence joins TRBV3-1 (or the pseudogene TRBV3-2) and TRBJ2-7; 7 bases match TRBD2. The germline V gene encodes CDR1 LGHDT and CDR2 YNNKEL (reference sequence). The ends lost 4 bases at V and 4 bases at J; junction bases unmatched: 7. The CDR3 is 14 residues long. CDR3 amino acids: CASSRSQRGYEQYF. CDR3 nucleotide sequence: TGTGCCAGCAGCCGTTCCCAGCGGGGTTACGAGCAGTACTTC.

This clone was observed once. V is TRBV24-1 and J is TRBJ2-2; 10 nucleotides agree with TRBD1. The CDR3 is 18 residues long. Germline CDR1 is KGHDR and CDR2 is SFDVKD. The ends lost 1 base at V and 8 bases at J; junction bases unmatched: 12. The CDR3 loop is CATSDLEFGTGDRGELFF. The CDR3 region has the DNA TGTGCCACCAGTGATTTAGAGTTTGGGACAGGGGATAGGGGGGAGCTGTTTTTT.

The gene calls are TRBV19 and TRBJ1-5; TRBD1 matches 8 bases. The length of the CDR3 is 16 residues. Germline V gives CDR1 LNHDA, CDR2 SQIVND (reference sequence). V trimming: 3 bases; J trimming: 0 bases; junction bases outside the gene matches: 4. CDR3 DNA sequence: TGTGCCAGTAGTATTGGGCAGGGGGCTAGCAATCAGCCCCAGCATTTT. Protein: CASSIGQGASNQPQHF.

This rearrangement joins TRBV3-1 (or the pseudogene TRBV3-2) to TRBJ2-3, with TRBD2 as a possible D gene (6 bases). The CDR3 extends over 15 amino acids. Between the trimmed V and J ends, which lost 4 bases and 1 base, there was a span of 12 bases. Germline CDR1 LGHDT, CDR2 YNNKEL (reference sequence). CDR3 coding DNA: TGTGCCAGCAGCCGTGGGGGGTGGGGCACAGATACGCAGTATTTT. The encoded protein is CASSRGGWGTDTQYF.

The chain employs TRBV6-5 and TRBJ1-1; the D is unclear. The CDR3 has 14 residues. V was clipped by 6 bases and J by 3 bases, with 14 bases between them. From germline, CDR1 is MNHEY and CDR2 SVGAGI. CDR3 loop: CASRSPRADTEAFF. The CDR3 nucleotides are TGTGCCAGCAGATCCCCGCGGGCCGACACTGAAGCTTTCTTT.

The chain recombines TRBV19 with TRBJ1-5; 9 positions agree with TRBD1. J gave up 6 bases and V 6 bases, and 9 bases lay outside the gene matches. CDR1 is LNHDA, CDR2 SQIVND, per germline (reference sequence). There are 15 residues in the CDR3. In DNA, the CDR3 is TGTGCCAGTAGCAGGGGACAGGGTGTTAGTCAGCCCCAGCATTTT. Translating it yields CASSRGQGVSQPQHF.

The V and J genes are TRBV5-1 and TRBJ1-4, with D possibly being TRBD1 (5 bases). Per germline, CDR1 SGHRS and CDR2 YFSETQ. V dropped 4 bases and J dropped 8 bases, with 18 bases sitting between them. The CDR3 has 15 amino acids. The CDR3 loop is CASSLRQTGREKLFF. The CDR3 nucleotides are TGCGCCAGCAGCCTCCGACAGACCGGCCGCGAAAAACTGTTTTTT.

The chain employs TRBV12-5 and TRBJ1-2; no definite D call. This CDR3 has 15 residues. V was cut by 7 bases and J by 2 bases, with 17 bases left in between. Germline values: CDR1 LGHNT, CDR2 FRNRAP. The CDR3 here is CASAPDNSINYGYTF. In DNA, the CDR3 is TGTGCTAGTGCTCCCGACAACAGCATAAACTATGGCTACACCTTC.

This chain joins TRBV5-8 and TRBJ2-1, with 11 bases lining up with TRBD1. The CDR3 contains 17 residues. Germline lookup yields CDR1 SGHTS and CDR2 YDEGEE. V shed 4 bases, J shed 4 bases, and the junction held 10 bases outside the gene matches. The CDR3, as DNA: TGTGCCAGCAGCAGGGAAACCGGGACAGGGGGTTACAATGAGCAGTTCTTC. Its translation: CASSRETGTGGYNEQFF. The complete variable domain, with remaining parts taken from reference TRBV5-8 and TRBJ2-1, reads EAGVTQSPTHLIKTRGQQATLRCSPISGHTSVYWYQQALGLGLQFLLWYDEGEERNRGNFPPRFSGRQFPNYSSELNVNALELEDSALYLCASSRETGTGGYNEQFFGPGTRLTVL.

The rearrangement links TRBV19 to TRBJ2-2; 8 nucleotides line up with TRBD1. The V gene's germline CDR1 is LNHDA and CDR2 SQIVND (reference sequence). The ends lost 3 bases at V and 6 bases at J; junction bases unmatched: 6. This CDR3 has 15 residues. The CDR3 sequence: CASSIEGQGPGELFF. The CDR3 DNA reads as TGTGCCAGTAGTATTGAAGGACAGGGACCCGGGGAGCTGTTTTTT.

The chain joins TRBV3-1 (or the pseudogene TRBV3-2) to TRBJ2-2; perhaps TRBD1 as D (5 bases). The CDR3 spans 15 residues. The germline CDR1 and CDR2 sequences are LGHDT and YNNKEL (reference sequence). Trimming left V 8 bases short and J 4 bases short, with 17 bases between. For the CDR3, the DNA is TGTGCCAGCGCCTTCCAGGGTACGGGCACCGGGGAGCTGTTTTTT. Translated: CASAFQGTGTGELFF.

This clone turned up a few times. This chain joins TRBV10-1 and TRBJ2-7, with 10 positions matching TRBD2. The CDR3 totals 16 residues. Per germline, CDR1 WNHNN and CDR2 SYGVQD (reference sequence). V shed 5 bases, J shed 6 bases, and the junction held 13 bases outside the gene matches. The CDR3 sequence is CASSSGASGGRSEQYF. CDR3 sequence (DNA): TGCGCCAGCAGTTCGGGGGCTAGCGGGGGTCGTAGCGAGCAGTACTTC.

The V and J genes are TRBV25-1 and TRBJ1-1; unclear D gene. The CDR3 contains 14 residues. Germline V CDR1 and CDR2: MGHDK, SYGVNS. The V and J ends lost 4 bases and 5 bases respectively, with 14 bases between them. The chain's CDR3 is CASSGLAGSTEAFF. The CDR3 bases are TGTGCCAGCAGTGGTCTCGCAGGATCGACTGAAGCTTTCTTT.

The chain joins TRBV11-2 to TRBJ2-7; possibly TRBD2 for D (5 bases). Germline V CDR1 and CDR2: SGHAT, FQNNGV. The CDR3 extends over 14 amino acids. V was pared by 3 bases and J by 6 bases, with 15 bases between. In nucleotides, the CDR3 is TGTGCCAGCAGCTTTAGGGAGCTGTCTGGCGAGCAGTACTTC. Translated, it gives CASSFRELSGEQYF.

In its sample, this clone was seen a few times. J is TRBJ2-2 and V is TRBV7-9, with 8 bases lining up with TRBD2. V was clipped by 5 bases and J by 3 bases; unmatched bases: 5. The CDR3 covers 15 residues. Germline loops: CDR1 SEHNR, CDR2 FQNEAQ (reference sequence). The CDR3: CASSRTSGHTGELFF. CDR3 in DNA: TGTGCCAGCAGCCGAACTAGCGGTCACACCGGGGAGCTGTTTTTT.

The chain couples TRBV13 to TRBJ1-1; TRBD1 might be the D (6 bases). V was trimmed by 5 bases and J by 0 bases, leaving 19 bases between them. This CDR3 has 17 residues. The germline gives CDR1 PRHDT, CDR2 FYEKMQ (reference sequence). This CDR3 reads CASSQRTDRSMNTEAFF. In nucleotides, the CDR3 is TGTGCCAGCAGCCAGAGGACAGACCGATCCATGAACACTGAAGCTTTCTTT.

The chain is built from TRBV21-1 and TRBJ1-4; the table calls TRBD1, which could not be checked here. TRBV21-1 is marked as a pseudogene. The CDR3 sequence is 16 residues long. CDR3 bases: TGTGCCAGCAGCAGAAGTACCAGGGGTAATGGTGAAAAACTGTTTTTT. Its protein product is CASSRSTRGNGEKLFF.

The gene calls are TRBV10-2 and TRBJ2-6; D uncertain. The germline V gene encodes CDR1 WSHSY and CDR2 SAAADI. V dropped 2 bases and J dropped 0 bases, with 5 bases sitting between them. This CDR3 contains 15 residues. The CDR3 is CASSEINSGANVLTF. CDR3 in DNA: TGCGCCAGCAGTGAGATCAACTCTGGGGCCAACGTCCTGACTTTC.

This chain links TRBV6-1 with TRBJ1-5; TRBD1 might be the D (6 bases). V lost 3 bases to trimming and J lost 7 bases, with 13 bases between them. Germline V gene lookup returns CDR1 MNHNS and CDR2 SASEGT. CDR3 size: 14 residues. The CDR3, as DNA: TGTGCCAGCAGTGAGGGGGGGGCTCTACAGCCCCAGCATTTT. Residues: CASSEGGALQPQHF.

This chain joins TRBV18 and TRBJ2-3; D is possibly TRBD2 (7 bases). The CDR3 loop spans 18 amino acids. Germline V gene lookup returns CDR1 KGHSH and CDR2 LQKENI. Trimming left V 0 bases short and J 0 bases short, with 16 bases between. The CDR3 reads CASSPPSRGGTSTDTQYF. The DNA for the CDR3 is TGTGCCAGCTCACCACCGAGTAGGGGGGGCACTAGCACAGATACGCAGTATTTT.